This TCR beta chain was captured by sequencing in a study of radiotherapy plus CTLA-4 blockade in lung cancer. About this clone itself: As yet, its antigen is unknown.

General observations from the study: After treatment with radiotherapy plus ipilimumab, TCR clones that came from the tumor expanded in blood.

Assay used: immunoSEQ multiplex PCR; TCRdb lists only in-frame clones, some missing. Among about 66,000 clones listed, over 75% were seen once. Ipilimumab CTLA-4 blockade and focal radiation were given to patients with chemo-refractory metastatic non-small-cell lung cancer. Germline lookup yields CDR1 SEHNR and CDR2 FQNEAQ (reference sequence). CDR3 length equals 15 residues. Trimming removed 7 bases from V and 5 bases from J; junction bases left unmatched: 5. The source is a human donor with non-small cell lung cancer who had a partial response to radiotherapy plus ipilimumab. The sample was peripheral blood, taken from a patient treated with radiotherapy plus ipilimumab. V is TRBV7-9 and J is TRBJ2-1; 13 bases agree with TRBD2. The CDR3 sequence is CASNSGLAGNNEQFF. The CDR3 DNA reads TGTGCCAGCAACTCGGGACTAGCGGGAAACAATGAGCAGTTCTTC.